These T cell receptor beta chains were read from a single sample in a study of blood T cell repertoires in COVID-19. Sequencing was performed with immunoSEQ multiplex PCR; in TCRdb, only in-frame clones are kept and a portion is missing. The sample has around 430,000 clones, around nine tenths seen once. Sequenced input: PBMCs or T cells enriched from blood (not recorded which). The receptors stem from a woman between 50 and 59 years old who had recovered from COVID-19. Each CDR3 is given with its conserved first and last residue. D genes are given only for firm matches. Clone size is given for some rows only: seen once, a few or many times, or a class if the clone is expanded.

j_call: TRBJ1-5; clone_size: .; cdr3_length: 14; d_call: .; v_call: TRBV7-2; cdr3_aa: CASSRGGLNQPQHF; cdr3_nt: TGTGCCAGCAGCCGGGGGGGCCTGAATCAGCCCCAGCATTTT
j_call: TRBJ1-2; clone_size: .; cdr3_length: 12; d_call: .; v_call: TRBV2; cdr3_aa: CASSETAYGYTF; cdr3_nt: TGTGCCAGCAGTGAGACAGCCTATGGCTACACCTTC
j_call: TRBJ2-7; clone_size: .; cdr3_length: 16; d_call: .; v_call: TRBV5-4; cdr3_aa: CASSLGTGHGGYEQYF; cdr3_nt: TGTGCCAGCAGCTTGGGGACAGGCCACGGGGGCTACGAGCAGTACTTC
j_call: TRBJ1-1; clone_size: .; cdr3_length: 12; d_call: .; v_call: TRBV28; cdr3_aa: CASSATREGAFF; cdr3_nt: TGTGCCAGCAGCGCGACCCGGGAGGGAGCTTTCTTT
j_call: TRBJ2-2; clone_size: .; cdr3_length: 13; d_call: .; v_call: TRBV11-2; cdr3_aa: CASSLVRSGELFF; cdr3_nt: TGTGCCAGCAGCTTAGTGAGGTCCGGGGAGCTGTTTTTT
j_call: TRBJ2-3; clone_size: .; cdr3_length: 16; d_call: TRBD2; v_call: TRBV7-2; cdr3_aa: CASSLTSGVITDTQYF; cdr3_nt: TGTGCCAGCAGCTTAACTAGCGGGGTTATCACAGATACGCAGTATTTT
j_call: TRBJ2-3; clone_size: .; cdr3_length: 16; d_call: TRBD2; v_call: TRBV10-3; cdr3_aa: CAIRALAGGPTDTQYF; cdr3_nt: TGTGCCATCAGGGCCTTAGCGGGGGGGCCCACAGATACGCAGTATTTT
j_call: TRBJ1-1; clone_size: once; cdr3_length: 13; d_call: .; v_call: TRBV7-8; cdr3_aa: CASSPDSGPEAFF; cdr3_nt: TGTGCCAGCAGCCCCGACAGTGGCCCTGAAGCTTTCTTT
j_call: TRBJ1-5; clone_size: .; cdr3_length: 13; d_call: .; v_call: TRBV5-8; cdr3_aa: CASSLRRNQPQHF; cdr3_nt: TGTGCCAGCAGCTTGCGGAGAAATCAGCCCCAGCATTTT
j_call: TRBJ1-5; clone_size: .; cdr3_length: 16; d_call: TRBD1; v_call: TRBV28; cdr3_aa: CASSSSGTAWVQPQHF; cdr3_nt: TGTGCCAGCAGTTCTTCCGGGACAGCCTGGGTTCAGCCCCAGCATTTT
j_call: TRBJ2-5; clone_size: few; cdr3_length: 12; d_call: .; v_call: TRBV6-5; cdr3_aa: CASSLAGETQYF; cdr3_nt: TGTGCCAGCAGTCTCGCGGGAGAGACCCAGTACTTC
j_call: TRBJ2-3; clone_size: .; cdr3_length: 16; d_call: TRBD2; v_call: TRBV5-1; cdr3_aa: CASSLAASGDTDTQYF; cdr3_nt: TGCGCCAGCAGCTTGGCGGCTAGCGGGGACACAGATACGCAGTATTTT
j_call: TRBJ1-6; clone_size: .; cdr3_length: 14; d_call: TRBD1; v_call: TRBV19; cdr3_aa: CASSRDRESSPLHF; cdr3_nt: TGTGCCAGTAGTAGGGACAGGGAGAGTTCACCCCTCCACTTT
j_call: TRBJ1-3; clone_size: few; cdr3_length: 16; d_call: .; v_call: TRBV4-2; cdr3_aa: CASSQDSTGSGNTIYF; cdr3_nt: TGTGCCAGCAGCCAAGACTCGACAGGCTCTGGAAACACCATATATTTT
j_call: TRBJ2-3; clone_size: once; cdr3_length: 17; d_call: TRBD1; v_call: TRBV5-1; cdr3_aa: CASSLALTGGITDTQYF; cdr3_nt: TGCGCCAGCAGCTTGGCATTGACAGGGGGTATCACAGATACGCAGTATTTT
j_call: TRBJ1-5; clone_size: .; cdr3_length: 17; d_call: .; v_call: TRBV6-6; cdr3_aa: CASSRPTGLKGNQPQHF; cdr3_nt: TGTGCCAGCAGTCGGCCCACAGGGCTCAAGGGCAATCAGCCCCAGCATTTT
j_call: TRBJ2-3; clone_size: .; cdr3_length: 15; d_call: .; v_call: TRBV7-7; cdr3_aa: CASSPLAVSTDTQYF; cdr3_nt: TGTGCTAGCAGCCCGCTTGCGGTCAGCACAGATACGCAGTATTTT
j_call: TRBJ2-7; clone_size: .; cdr3_length: 14; d_call: .; v_call: TRBV5-1; cdr3_aa: CASSLGQRAYEQYF; cdr3_nt: TGCGCCAGCAGCTTGGGACAGCGAGCCTACGAGCAGTACTTC
j_call: TRBJ2-3; clone_size: .; cdr3_length: 14; d_call: .; v_call: TRBV18; cdr3_aa: CASSLMRSTDTQYF; cdr3_nt: TGTGCCAGCTCACTAATGCGGTCCACAGATACGCAGTATTTT
j_call: TRBJ1-4; clone_size: few; cdr3_length: 17; d_call: .; v_call: TRBV3-1/TRBV3-2; cdr3_aa: CASSQGKTDAANEKLFF; cdr3_nt: TGTGCCAGCAGCCAAGGGAAGACAGATGCAGCTAATGAAAAACTGTTTTTT
j_call: TRBJ1-3; clone_size: .; cdr3_length: 15; d_call: .; v_call: TRBV27; cdr3_aa: CASSPGLGIRNTIYF; cdr3_nt: TGTGCCAGCAGTCCCGGACTGGGAATTAGAAACACCATATATTTT
j_call: TRBJ1-1; clone_size: .; cdr3_length: 13; d_call: .; v_call: TRBV12-3/TRBV12-4; cdr3_aa: CASSFSRQGEAFF; cdr3_nt: TGTGCCAGCAGTTTTAGCAGGCAGGGGGAAGCTTTCTTT